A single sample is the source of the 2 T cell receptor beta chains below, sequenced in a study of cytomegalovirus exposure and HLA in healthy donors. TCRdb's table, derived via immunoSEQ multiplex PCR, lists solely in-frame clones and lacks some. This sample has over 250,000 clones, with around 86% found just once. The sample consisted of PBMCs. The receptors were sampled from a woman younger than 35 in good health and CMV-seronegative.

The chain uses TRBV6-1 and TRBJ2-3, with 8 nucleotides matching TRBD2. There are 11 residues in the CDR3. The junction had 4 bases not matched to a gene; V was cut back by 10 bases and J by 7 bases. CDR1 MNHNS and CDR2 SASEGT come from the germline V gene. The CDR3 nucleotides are TGTGCCACCAGACTAGCGAATACGCAGTATTTT. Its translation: CATRLANTQYF.

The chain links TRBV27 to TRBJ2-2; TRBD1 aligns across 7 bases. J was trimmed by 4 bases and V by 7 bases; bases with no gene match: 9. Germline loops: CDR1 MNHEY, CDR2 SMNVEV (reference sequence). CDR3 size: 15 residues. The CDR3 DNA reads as TGTGCCAGCAAAAAGGGACAGTCGAGCACCGGGGAGCTGTTTTTT. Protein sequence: CASKKGQSSTGELFF.